A selection of T cell receptor beta chains follows, all from one sample in a study of cytotoxic CD8 clonotypes in ibrutinib-treated CLL. The protocol was immunoSEQ multiplex PCR, while the TCRdb copy is restricted to in-frame clones and leaves out a portion. The profile shows 150,000 to 200,000 clones, over 60% of them singletons. The material was PBMCs, obtained after 24 months of ibrutinib treatment. These TCRs come from a human donor with chronic lymphocytic leukemia. Each CDR3 is given with its conserved first and last residue. D genes are given only for firm matches. The size entry is marked missing in some rows and otherwise reads once, few, many or a size class.

clone_size	d_call	j_call	v_call	cdr3_nt	cdr3_aa
NA	TRBD2	TRBJ2-1	TRBV5-1	TGCGCCAGCAGCACAGGGACTAGCGGGAGTATATACAATGAGCAGTTCTTC	CASSTGTSGSIYNEQFF
NA	NA	TRBJ1-2	TRBV6-5	TGTGCCAGCAGCCAGGACAGCAACTATGGCTACACCTTC	CASSQDSNYGYTF
NA	NA	TRBJ1-2	TRBV28	TGTGCCAGCACGGCAGGCAGGCGAAGAGGTTGGGCCTTC	CASTAGRRRGWAF
NA	NA	TRBJ1-1	TRBV7-8	TGTGCCAGCAGCCCATTGGCGCCGAACACTGAAGCTTTCTTT	CASSPLAPNTEAFF
NA	NA	TRBJ2-6	TRBV29-1	TGCAGCGTTGAGGTTTCGGGGGCCAACGTCCTGACTTTC	CSVEVSGANVLTF
NA	NA	TRBJ1-5	TRBV7-9	TGTGCCAGCAGCCCGCAGAACGACGGTAATTCAGCCCAGCATTTT	CASSPQNDGNSAQHF
few	TRBD2	TRBJ2-7	TRBV4-1	TGCGCCAGCAGCCGAGGGGTTGCGGGAGCCGGCGAGCAGTACTTC	CASSRGVAGAGEQYF
NA	NA	TRBJ1-3	TRBV28	TGTGCCAGCAGTTTAGAAGACACCATATATTTT	CASSLEDTIYF
NA	NA	TRBJ2-7	TRBV7-3	TGTGCCAGCAGCCCCGGGGCTAGCCTCTCCTACGAGCAGTACTTC	CASSPGASLSYEQYF
once	NA	TRBJ2-1	TRBV7-2	TGTGCCAGCAGCTTATCAGGAGGTGGGCAGTTCTTC	CASSLSGGGQFF
NA	TRBD1	TRBJ1-5	TRBV7-8	TGTGCCAGCAGCATACCGGGACAGTGGCAGCCCCAGCATTTT	CASSIPGQWQPQHF
once	NA	TRBJ1-1	TRBV9	TGTGCCAGCAGCGTAGCTGGGGGGGACACTGAAGCTTTCTTT	CASSVAGGDTEAFF
NA	NA	TRBJ2-3	TRBV28	TGTGCCAGCAGTTTAGGGAAACATACGCAGTATTTT	CASSLGKHTQYF
NA	NA	TRBJ1-4	TRBV4-3	TGCGCCAGCAGCCAAGATAAGATCGGGGGGCGAGGGCGCGAAAAACTGTTTTTT	CASSQDKIGGRGREKLFF
NA	NA	TRBJ2-1	TRBV10-3	TGTGCCATCAGTGAGTCGATCGGGAGTGGAAATGAGCAGTTCTTC	CAISESIGSGNEQFF
few	TRBD2	TRBJ2-5	TRBV14	TGTGCCAGCAGCTTACTAGCGGGGGGTCAGACCCAGTACTTC	CASSLLAGGQTQYF
few	NA	TRBJ2-7	TRBV7-2	TGTGCCAGCAGCTTAGAGGGGCCCCCCTTGGGCGAGCAGTACTTC	CASSLEGPPLGEQYF
NA	NA	TRBJ2-2	TRBV7-6	TGTGCCAGCAGCCCTAGGCCGAGGGGAGGTACCGGGGAGCTGTTTTTT	CASSPRPRGGTGELFF
NA	NA	TRBJ2-1	TRBV4-1	TGCGCCAGCAGCCTCCGGGACGGCTCCTACAATGAGCAGTTCTTC	CASSLRDGSYNEQFF
few	NA	TRBJ2-7	TRBV19	TGTGCCAGTAGTGGAGCGACAAAGGAGGATTACGAGCAGTACTTC	CASSGATKEDYEQYF
NA	NA	TRBJ2-3	TRBV5-1	TGCGCCAGCAGCTTCAACGACGGCACAGATACGCAGTATTTT	CASSFNDGTDTQYF
few	NA	TRBJ2-2	TRBV5-4	TGTGCCAGCAGCTTGACTAGCCATAACACCGGGGAGCTGTTTTTT	CASSLTSHNTGELFF
NA	NA	TRBJ1-5	TRBV18	TGTGCCAGCTCACCTCGGGGGGATAGCAATCAGCCCCAGCATTTT	CASSPRGDSNQPQHF
NA	TRBD2	TRBJ2-1	TRBV27	TGTGCCAGCAGTGGTCGGGAGGCCAGGTATGAGCAGTTCTTC	CASSGREARYEQFF
few	NA	TRBJ2-2	TRBV5-1	TGCGCCACACGGGCAGGGGATCCCGGGGAGCTGTTTTTT	CATRAGDPGELFF
NA	NA	TRBJ1-2	TRBV30	TGTGCCTGGAGTGCGGTCTATGGCTACACCTTC	CAWSAVYGYTF
many	TRBD1	TRBJ1-2	TRBV6-5	TGTGCCAGCAGTTTTCCCGGGACAGGGCCCTATGGCTACACCTTC	CASSFPGTGPYGYTF
NA	NA	TRBJ2-7	TRBV7-9	TGTGCCAGCAGCTTAACGGGGCAGATCTACGAGCAGTACTTC	CASSLTGQIYEQYF
NA	NA	TRBJ1-1	TRBV5-1	TGCGCCAGCAGGAGAGGAGATACGAACACTGAAGCTTTCTTT	CASRRGDTNTEAFF
NA	TRBD1	TRBJ1-5	TRBV4-2	TGTGCCAGCAGCCAGCCCGGGACAGGGGGCAATCAGCCCCAGCATTTT	CASSQPGTGGNQPQHF
NA	NA	TRBJ2-7	TRBV4-2	TGTGCCAGCAGCCAACTTTTGGACAGAGACTACGAGCAGTACTTC	CASSQLLDRDYEQYF
few	NA	TRBJ1-2	TRBV7-8	TGTGCCACCCGTGGGGATGGCTACACCTTC	CATRGDGYTF
NA	TRBD1	TRBJ2-3	TRBV5-6	TGTGCCAGCAGCTTGGTTTGGGGACAGTCCACAGATACGCAGTATTTT	CASSLVWGQSTDTQYF
NA	NA	TRBJ2-5	TRBV27	TGTGCCAGCAGTCCAGACAGGCAAGAGACCCAGTACTTC	CASSPDRQETQYF
NA	NA	TRBJ2-3	TRBV7-3	TGTGCCAGCAGCTCCGCCGGGCTGGATACGCAGTATTTT	CASSSAGLDTQYF
NA	NA	TRBJ2-7	TRBV13	TGTGCCAGCAGCCCCCCAGGGCGGGTCCCGACCTACGAGCAGTACTTC	CASSPPGRVPTYEQYF
once	NA	TRBJ2-7	TRBV7-9	TGTGCCAGCAGTACTATGGATTACGAGCAGTACTTC	CASSTMDYEQYF
few	TRBD2	TRBJ2-5	TRBV5-4	TGTGCCAGCAGCCTTACTAGCGGGAGGGAAGAGACCCAGTACTTC	CASSLTSGREETQYF
NA	NA	TRBJ2-1	TRBV10-1	TGCGCCAGCAGTGAGTCAGGGACCCTTTCCTACAATGAGCAGTTCTTC	CASSESGTLSYNEQFF
NA	NA	TRBJ1-2	TRBV14	TGTGCCAGCAGCACTTATCCATTTAACTATGGCTACACCTTC	CASSTYPFNYGYTF
NA	TRBD2	TRBJ2-3	TRBV6-5	TGTGCCAGATCGACTAGCGGGAGGTTGGATACGCAGTATTTT	CARSTSGRLDTQYF
NA	NA	TRBJ2-5	TRBV6-5	TGTGCCAGCAGTTACCGGACATGGGCGGAGACCCAGTACTTC	CASSYRTWAETQYF
once	NA	TRBJ1-5	TRBV28	TGTGCCAGCAGTTTCTTCGCAGGGATTTTCCAGCCCCAGCATTTT	CASSFFAGIFQPQHF
many	NA	TRBJ1-1	TRBV5-6	TGTGCCAGCAGCCTGTACCTTGGGGGGATCACTGAAGCTTTCTTT	CASSLYLGGITEAFF
NA	NA	TRBJ1-2	TRBV4-2	TGTGCCAGCAGCCAAGAAATTAGGGCGTCGAGACAGACAATTGCTAACTATGGCTACACCTTC	CASSQEIRASRQTIANYGYTF
NA	TRBD1	TRBJ1-3	TRBV15	TGTGCCACCAGCAGAGGGGGACAGGCCTCCGGAAACACCATATATTTT	CATSRGGQASGNTIYF
NA	NA	TRBJ2-5	TRBV5-1	TGCGCCAGCAGCTTCGCACAGCTCCAAGAGACCCAGTACTTC	CASSFAQLQETQYF
NA	NA	TRBJ1-5	TRBV11-2	TGTGCCAGCAGCGAAGGAGGGTCCCAGCATTTT	CASSEGGSQHF
NA	NA	TRBJ2-2	TRBV9	TGTGCCAGCAGCGCCCCGTTGGCAGCAGTCGACACCGGGGAGCTGTTTTTT	CASSAPLAAVDTGELFF
NA	TRBD2	TRBJ2-1	TRBV4-3	TGCGCCAGCAGCCACGGACTAGCGGGAGCCCTCAATGAGCAGTTCTTC	CASSHGLAGALNEQFF
NA	NA	TRBJ2-1	TRBV11-2	TGTGCCAGCAGCTTGGGACGAAACAATGAGCAGTTCTTC	CASSLGRNNEQFF
NA	NA	TRBJ2-7	TRBV15	TGTGCCACCAGCAGAGGGACGTATAGCTACGAGCAGTACTTC	CATSRGTYSYEQYF
NA	TRBD1	TRBJ2-7	TRBV5-1	TGCGCCAGCAGCTTGGCCGGACAGGGGGTCCATCCGTACGAGCAGTACTTC	CASSLAGQGVHPYEQYF